The rows below give T cell receptor beta chains drawn from one sample of a study of T cells in Graves' hyperthyroidism and ophthalmopathy. MiXCR, run by TCRdb on the multiplex PCR reads, gives a single entry per CDR3 protein. The table has roughly 510,000 distinct CDR3 sequences, 20% seen once. Sequenced input: blood. All receptors derive from a man younger than 35 with Graves' hyperthyroidism. Both conserved end residues are part of each CDR3. The D gene is left open where the match is weak. Clone size, where shown, is once, few, many, or a class for clones that have expanded.

>few|.|TRBV19|TRBJ2-7
CASSIAWTVSYEQYF
TGTGCCAGTAGTATAGCATGGACAGTCTCCTACGAGCAGTACTTC
>many|TRBD2|TRBV20-1|TRBJ2-7
CSAPDGGGPGYEQYF
TGCAGTGCTCCCGACGGGGGGGGGCCGGGTTACGAGCAGTACTTC
>few|.|TRBV29-1|TRBJ1-1
CSVGIRVKTEAFF
TGCAGCGTTGGCATCAGGGTGAAGACTGAAGCTTTCTTT
>.|TRBD2|TRBV2|TRBJ2-5
CASMDGRGQYF
TGTGCCAGCATGGACGGGAGGGGCCAGTACTTC
>.|.|TRBV12-3/TRBV12-4|TRBJ1-1
CASSQTGGRGPEACF
TGTGCCAGCAGTCAAACTGGGGGTAGGGGACCTGAAGCTTGCTTT
>.|.|TRBV7-2|TRBJ1-2
CASSLSRDAYGYTF
TGTGCCAGCAGCCTTTCTAGGGACGCCTATGGCTACACCTTC
>many|TRBD1|TRBV20-1|TRBJ1-1
CSAAQGGGLNTEAFF
TGCAGTGCTGCCCAGGGGGGCGGATTGAACACTGAAGCTTTCTTT
>.|.|TRBV12-3/TRBV12-4|TRBJ2-5
CASNRFGETQYF
TGTGCCAGCAACCGATTCGGAGAGACCCAGTACTTC
>many|TRBD1|TRBV28|TRBJ1-5
CASSSRTGGWQPQHF
TGTGCCAGCAGTTCCCGGACAGGGGGCTGGCAGCCCCAGCATTTT
>many|.|TRBV6-2/TRBV6-3|TRBJ2-7
CASSPFLLEQYF
TGTGCCAGCAGTCCTTTCCTCCTCGAGCAGTACTTC
>few|TRBD1|TRBV30|TRBJ1-2
CAWSSGQGGGYTF
TGTGCCTGGAGCTCCGGACAGGGGGGCGGCTACACCTTC
>many|.|TRBV12-3/TRBV12-4|TRBJ2-6
CASSAAGANVLTF
TGTGCCAGCAGTGCGGCTGGGGCCAACGTCCTGACTTTC
>many|TRBD1|TRBV6-1|TRBJ1-5
CASSELGQGSVNGQPQHF
TGTGCCAGCAGTGAACTAGGACAGGGCTCCGTGAACGGGCAGCCCCAGCATTTT
>many|.|TRBV12-3/TRBV12-4|TRBJ1-1
CASSFYRQANTEAFF
TGTGCCAGCAGTTTCTATCGCCAGGCGAACACTGAAGCTTTCTTT
>many|TRBD1|TRBV7-9|TRBJ2-7
CASSLGGQGGEQYF
TGTGCCAGCAGCTTAGGCGGACAGGGAGGCGAGCAGTACTTC
>.|TRBD1|TRBV28|TRBJ2-7
CASSPSGQGHNEQYF
TGTGCCAGCAGTCCGTCGGGACAGGGGCACAACGAGCAGTACTTC
>few|.|TRBV6-1|TRBJ1-5
CATGRGASNQPQHF
TGTGCCACCGGCCGGGGGGCTAGCAATCAGCCCCAGCATTTT